This passage covers 17 T cell receptor beta chains from one sample sequenced in a study of shared clonotypes between healthy human individuals. Assay used: immunoSEQ multiplex PCR; TCRdb lists only in-frame clones, some missing. The sample holds about 500,000 clones, roughly four fifths seen once. The specimen sequenced was PBMCs. The receptors here all came from a woman aged 40 to 50 in good health. Some clones in this sample may be carry-over from other donors' samples.

The rearrangement links TRBV5-1 to TRBJ2-7; D perhaps matches TRBD2 (6 bases). Trimming pared 1 base from V and 3 bases from J, leaving 17 bases between. The germline V gene encodes CDR1 SGHRS and CDR2 YFSETQ. This CDR3 is built from 16 residues. CDR3 in amino acids: CASSLNWDSRYYEQYF. CDR3 coding DNA: TGCGCCAGCAGCTTGAATTGGGACTCTCGATACTACGAGCAGTACTTC. Full variable domain (rest looked up from reference TRBV5-1 and TRBJ2-7): KAGVTQTPRYLIKTRGQQVTLSCSPISGHRSVSWYQQTPGQGLQFLFEYFSETQRNKGNFPGRFSGRQFSNSRSEMNVSTLELGDSALYLCASSLNWDSRYYEQYFGPGTRLTVT.

Details on this clone: This could be a read error, since a much larger clone is one nucleotide away. The CDR3 is CASSQYRQKTQYF. CDR3 sequence (DNA): TGTGCCAGCAGCCAGTACAGGCAAAAGACCCAGTACTTC. The V and J genes are TRBV14 and TRBJ2-5; D might be TRBD1 (5 bases). This CDR3 region has 13 residues. Trimming stripped 3 bases from V and 6 bases from J, with 11 bases between. Germline loops: CDR1 SGHDN, CDR2 FVKESK.

The sample holds a few counts of this clone. The chain joins TRBV5-1 to TRBJ2-3; no clear D. Germline lookup yields CDR1 SGHRS and CDR2 YFSETQ. The V end lost 4 bases, the J end lost 4 bases, and 7 bases lay between the germline ends. This CDR3 region has 12 residues. DNA for the CDR3: TGCGCCAGCAGCCTCAGTGCAGATACGCAGTATTTT. Residues: CASSLSADTQYF.

This clone was counted at least ten times. In DNA form, the CDR3 reads TGTGCCAGCTCCTCAGGGGGGCCCACAGATACGCAGTATTTT. Translating it yields CASSSGGPTDTQYF. V gene TRBV5-6 combines with J gene TRBJ2-3; D is perhaps TRBD1 (7 bases). The CDR3 runs 14 residues. V was cut by 7 bases and J by 2 bases, with 14 bases left in between. Germline V gene sequence: CDR1 SGHDT, CDR2 YYEEEE.

The chain joins TRBV7-9 to TRBJ2-5; 9 positions match TRBD2. Germline CDR1 is SEHNR and CDR2 is FQNEAQ (reference sequence). V gave up 5 bases and J gave up 4 bases; unmatched junction bases: 5. The CDR3 loop spans 14 amino acids. DNA for the CDR3: TGTGCCAGCAGCCCAGTAGCGGGAGTAGAGACCCAGTACTTC. Translating it yields CASSPVAGVETQYF.

This chain links TRBV5-1 with TRBJ2-3; 14 bases fit TRBD2. The CDR3 is made up of 17 amino acids. V trimming: 4 bases; J trimming: 2 bases; junction bases outside the gene matches: 6. Germline CDR1 SGHRS, CDR2 YFSETQ. The CDR3 here is CASSRRTSGRITDTQYF. The CDR3 region has the DNA TGCGCCAGCAGCCGGAGGACTAGCGGGAGGATCACAGATACGCAGTATTTT.

The chain joins TRBV2 to TRBJ2-2; the match to TRBD1 covers 8 bases. This CDR3 region has 14 residues. The germline gives CDR1 SNHLY, CDR2 FYNNEI. The V segment lost 6 bases and the J segment 6 bases; nucleotides outside the gene matches: 6. The CDR3 is CASRALQGAGELFF. In DNA, the CDR3 is TGTGCCAGCAGAGCTTTACAGGGGGCCGGGGAGCTGTTTTTT.

This clone is a singleton in its sample. The chain uses TRBV5-1 and TRBJ1-1; the D is unclear. This CDR3 region has 15 residues. Trimming removed 0 bases from V and 0 bases from J, with 9 bases in between. The germline gives CDR1 SGHRS, CDR2 YFSETQ. The CDR3 coding sequence is TGCGCCAGCAGCTTGGACGCCGTATTGAACACTGAAGCTTTCTTT. Amino acids: CASSLDAVLNTEAFF.

This sequence joins TRBV6-5 and TRBJ2-5, with D unresolved. Per germline, CDR1 MNHEY and CDR2 SVGAGI. Trimming shortened V by 0 bases and J by 1 base, and 3 bases separated the two germline ends. There are 13 residues in the CDR3. CDR3 amino acids: CASSYSPQETQYF. CDR3 in DNA: TGTGCCAGCAGTTACTCGCCCCAAGAGACCCAGTACTTC.

The chain links TRBV2 to TRBJ1-5; D remains ambiguous. The germline CDR1 and CDR2 sequences are SNHLY and FYNNEI. The CDR3 spans 14 residues. Trimming cost V 4 bases and J 2 bases, with 9 bases left between them. CDR3 sequence (DNA): TGTGCCAGCAGTGGCGGGGTGGGCAATCAGCCCCAGCATTTT. This translates into CASSGGVGNQPQHF.

This chain links TRBV19 with TRBJ1-5, with 8 bases identical to TRBD1. The CDR3 loop spans 15 amino acids. Per germline, CDR1 LNHDA and CDR2 SQIVND (reference sequence). Trimming at V came to 3 bases and at J to 2 bases, leaving 3 bases not matched to a gene. CDR3 loop: CASSIRGQGNQPQHF. CDR3 bases: TGTGCCAGTAGTATCAGGGGGCAGGGCAATCAGCCCCAGCATTTT.

A word on this clone: A much larger clone differs by one base, so this may be a read error. The rearrangement joins TRBV28 to TRBJ1-2, with TRBD1 identical over 9 bases. With 10 bases clipped from V and 4 bases from J, the junction kept 10 bases outside the gene matches. The germline V gene has CDR1 MDHEN and CDR2 SYDVKM. The CDR3 extends over 14 amino acids. CDR3 sequence: CANRLQGAPYGYTF. CDR3 nucleotides: TGTGCCAACAGGTTACAGGGGGCGCCCTATGGCTACACCTTC.

The CDR3 sequence: CASSLSTGGGQPQHF. In DNA, the CDR3 is TGTGCCAGTAGTCTTTCGACAGGGGGTGGTCAGCCCCAGCATTTT. The chain has TRBV19 and TRBJ1-5, with 9 bases identical to TRBD1. This CDR3 contains 15 residues. The V gene's germline CDR1 is LNHDA and CDR2 SQIVND (reference sequence). The J segment lost 6 bases and the V segment lost 5 bases, leaving 8 bases of the junction unmatched.

In its sample, this clone was seen once. The gene calls are TRBV5-1 and TRBJ2-1, with D tentatively TRBD2 (6 bases). The CDR3 has 15 amino acids. Germline values: CDR1 SGHRS, CDR2 YFSETQ. The V gene lost 0 bases and the J gene lost 4 bases, with 11 bases spanning the gap. In DNA, the CDR3 is TGCGCCAGCAGCTTGGGGGACTCCGTTTACAATGAGCAGTTCTTC. This codes for CASSLGDSVYNEQFF.

The gene calls are TRBV2 and TRBJ2-5; the match to TRBD1 covers 8 bases. The CDR3 contains 17 residues. V dropped 2 bases and J dropped 9; count of bases not matched to a gene: 17. The germline CDR1 and CDR2 sequences are SNHLY and FYNNEI. The CDR3 coding sequence is TGTGCCAGCAGTGAAAGCCCCGGCGCAGGGGGCCCTCTGGCCCAGTACTTC. Amino acid sequence: CASSESPGAGGPLAQYF. Combining the CDR3 with reference TRBV2 and TRBJ2-5 gives the whole variable domain EPEVTQTPSHQVTQMGQEVILRCVPISNHLYFYWYRQILGQKVEFLVSFYNNEISEKSEIFDDQFSVERPDGSNFTLKIRSTKLEDSAMYFCASSESPGAGGPLAQYFGPGTRLLVL.

This chain uses TRBV7-6 with TRBJ2-1; 7 bases fit TRBD1. Germline V lookup: CDR1 SGHVS, CDR2 FNYEAQ. This CDR3 comprises 17 residues. With 5 bases clipped from V and 4 bases from J, the junction kept 14 bases outside the gene matches. The CDR3, as DNA: TGTGCCAGCAGCAACCCCCACCGAGGGGGCGATTACAATGAGCAGTTCTTC. Translating it yields CASSNPHRGGDYNEQFF.

This chain connects TRBV5-6 to TRBJ2-5; weak D call: TRBD1 (6 bases). The CDR3 totals 13 residues. CDR1 SGHDT and CDR2 YYEEEE come from the germline V gene. The V gene lost 2 bases and the J gene lost 5 bases, with 10 bases spanning the gap. Here the CDR3 DNA reads TGTGCCAGCAGCTTCTCAGGGGCCGAGACCCAGTACTTC. This gives the protein CASSFSGAETQYF.